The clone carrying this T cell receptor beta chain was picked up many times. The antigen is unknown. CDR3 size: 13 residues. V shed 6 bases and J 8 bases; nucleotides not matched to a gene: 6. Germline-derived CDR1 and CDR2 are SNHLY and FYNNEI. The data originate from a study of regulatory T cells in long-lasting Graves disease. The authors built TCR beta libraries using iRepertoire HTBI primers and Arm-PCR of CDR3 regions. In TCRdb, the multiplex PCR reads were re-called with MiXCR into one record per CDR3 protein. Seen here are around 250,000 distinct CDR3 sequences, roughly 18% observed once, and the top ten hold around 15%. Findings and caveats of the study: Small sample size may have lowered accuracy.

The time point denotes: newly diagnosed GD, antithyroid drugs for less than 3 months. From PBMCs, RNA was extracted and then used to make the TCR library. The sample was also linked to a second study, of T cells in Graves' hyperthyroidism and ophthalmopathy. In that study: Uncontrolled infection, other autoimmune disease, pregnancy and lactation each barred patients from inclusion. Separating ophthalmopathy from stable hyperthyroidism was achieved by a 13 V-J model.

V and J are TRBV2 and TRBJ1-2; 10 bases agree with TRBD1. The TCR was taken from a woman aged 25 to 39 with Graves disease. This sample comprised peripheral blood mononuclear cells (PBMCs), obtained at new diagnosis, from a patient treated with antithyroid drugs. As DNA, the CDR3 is TGTGCCAGCAGCGGGACAGGGGCTCGCGGCTACACCTTC. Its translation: CASSGTGARGYTF.